A single sample gave rise to the 24 T cell receptor beta chains below, sequenced in a study of response to subunit inactivated influenza vaccine. TCRdb redid the calling of the RT-PCR reads with MiXCR, one entry per CDR3 protein. The sample lists about 240,000 distinct CDR3 sequences; more than 9% were seen once. This specimen consisted of non-naive T cells sorted from PBMCs, obtained 14 days before vaccination. The receptors come from a man aged 50-60 years who received an inactivated influenza vaccine.

This clonotype was counted a few times. The chain joins TRBV7-2 to TRBJ1-3; a weak D match, TRBD1 (5 bases). This CDR3 is built from 16 residues. Germline lookup yields CDR1 SGHTA and CDR2 FQGNSA. Trimming left V 1 base short and J 0 bases short, with 10 bases between. Here the CDR3 reads CASSLVAGTSGNTIYF. The CDR3 DNA is TGTGCCAGCAGCTTAGTGGCAGGGACCTCTGGAAACACCATATATTTT. Complete variable domain (other parts from reference TRBV7-2 and TRBJ1-3): GAGVSQSPSNKVTEKGKDVELRCDPISGHTALYWYRQSLGQGLEFLIYFQGNSAPDKSGLPSDRFSAERTGGSVSTLTIQRTQQEDSAVYLCASSLVAGTSGNTIYFGEGSWLTVV.

The chain recombines TRBV9 with TRBJ2-3; 7 nucleotides match TRBD2. CDR1 and CDR2 from the germline V gene are SGDLS and YYNGEE. CDR3 length: 18 amino acids. The trim removed 0 bases at V and 4 bases at J, leaving 14 bases unmatched. The CDR3, as DNA: TGTGCCAGCAGCGTAGCTCCCATAAGGCTAGCGGTCGCAGATACGCAGTATTTT. It encodes CASSVAPIRLAVADTQYF.

The chain joins TRBV12-3 or TRBV12-4 to TRBJ1-5, with a tentative D call TRBD1 (6 bases). The CDR3 extends over 14 amino acids. V was shortened by 6 bases and J by 3 bases, with 12 bases between the two germline ends. The CDR3: CASRSGDLNQPQHF. Here the CDR3 DNA reads TGTGCCAGCAGATCAGGGGACCTCAATCAGCCCCAGCATTTT.

This clonotype was counted a few times. This chain uses TRBV4-2 with TRBJ2-1; unclear D gene. The V end was cut by 0 bases, the J end by 8 bases, with 5 bases between. Germline-derived CDR1 and CDR2 are LGHNA and YNFKEQ. There are 12 residues in the CDR3. The CDR3 bases are TGTGCCAGCAGCCAAGATTTACATGAGCAGTTCTTC. Translating it yields CASSQDLHEQFF.

This clonotype was detected only a few times. The V call is TRBV12-3 or TRBV12-4, the J call TRBJ2-3; TRBD1 matches at 8 bases. This CDR3 is 15 amino acids long. With 2 bases clipped from V and 1 base from J, the junction kept 2 bases outside the gene matches. This CDR3 reads CASSLRQGRTDTQYF. The CDR3 nucleotides are TGTGCCAGCAGTTTACGACAGGGGCGCACAGATACGCAGTATTTT.

This rearrangement joins TRBV30 to TRBJ2-3; D is unclear. Trimming pared 3 bases from V and 2 bases from J, leaving 18 bases between. There are 16 residues in the CDR3. CDR1 is GTSNPN and CDR2 is SVGIG in the germline V gene (reference sequence). The CDR3 spells CAWRFPNPLLTDTQYF. The CDR3 nucleotides are TGTGCCTGGAGATTTCCCAATCCCCTTCTCACAGATACGCAGTATTTT.

V and J are TRBV5-6 and TRBJ2-1, with 9 bases fitting TRBD1. The CDR3 sequence is 15 residues long. J lost 5 bases, V lost 4 bases, and 7 bases had no gene match. CDR1 and CDR2 from the germline V gene are SGHDT and YYEEEE. The CDR3 reads CASSRGQGWNNEQFF. CDR3 coding DNA: TGTGCCAGCAGCCGAGGACAGGGGTGGAACAATGAGCAGTTCTTC.

The chain joins TRBV27 to TRBJ2-1, with D perhaps matching TRBD2 (6 bases). CDR3 size: 13 residues. Germline lookup yields CDR1 MNHEY and CDR2 SMNVEV (reference sequence). With 3 bases removed from V and 12 bases from J, the gap between germline ends came to 15 bases. CDR3 bases: TGTGCCAGCAGTTTTGGGGGGACCATGAGGCAGTTCTTC. It codes for CASSFGGTMRQFF.

This clonotype was seen ten or more times. This chain links TRBV6-1 with TRBJ2-3; 8 bases align to TRBD1. Germline V CDR1 and CDR2: MNHNS, SASEGT. The CDR3 sequence is 13 residues long. The J segment lost 5 bases and the V segment lost 6 bases, leaving 4 bases of the junction unmatched. The CDR3 loop reads CASSGTGRDTQYF. The CDR3 DNA sequence: TGTGCCAGCAGCGGGACAGGACGAGATACGCAGTATTTT.

This sequence joins TRBV20-1 and TRBJ2-2; no clear D. Germline V CDR1 and CDR2: DFQATT, SNEGSKA (reference sequence). The V end was cut by 0 bases, the J end by 7 bases, with 12 bases between. This CDR3 region has 14 residues. In nucleotides, the CDR3 is TGCAGTGCTAGAGAGACGCCCGCCGGCGGGGAGCTGTTTTTT. Protein sequence: CSARETPAGGELFF.

This clonotype occurred a few times. This chain joins TRBV3-1 and TRBJ2-1; no definite D call. Germline V gene sequence: CDR1 LGHDT, CDR2 YNNKEL (reference sequence). Trimming removed 2 bases at V and 1 base at J, with 3 bases between. The CDR3 runs 13 residues. The CDR3, as DNA: TGTGCCAGCAGCCAAAGGTCCTACAATGAGCAGTTCTTC. Residues: CASSQRSYNEQFF.

This clonotype was counted many times. The V call is TRBV5-1, the J call TRBJ1-1; D not certain. V was cut by 0 bases and J by 0 bases, with 9 bases left in between. This CDR3 contains 15 residues. Germline CDR1 is SGHRS and CDR2 is YFSETQ. This CDR3 is CASSLGQTMNTEAFF. CDR3 DNA sequence: TGCGCCAGCAGCTTGGGTCAGACTATGAACACTGAAGCTTTCTTT.

V gene TRBV14 combines with J gene TRBJ2-5; D unresolved. There are 13 residues in the CDR3. The germline CDR1 and CDR2 sequences are SGHDN and FVKESK. Trimming shortened V by 3 bases and J by 4 bases, and 9 bases separated the two germline ends. The CDR3 coding sequence is TGTGCCAGCAGCCAGGTGACCCTAGAGACCCAGTACTTC. Translating it yields CASSQVTLETQYF.

This clonotype was picked up a small number of times. The chain uses TRBV11-2 and TRBJ2-7; a possible D gene is TRBD1 (6 bases). V lost 7 bases, J lost 5 bases, and 18 bases lay in between. Per the germline V gene, CDR1 is SGHAT and CDR2 is FQNNGV. The CDR3 has 14 amino acids. CDR3 loop: CASTPGHSSHEQYF. Here the CDR3 DNA reads TGTGCCAGCACCCCGGGACATTCGAGCCACGAGCAGTACTTC.

The rearrangement uses TRBV29-1 and TRBJ2-3, with a possible D match to TRBD2 (5 bases). There are 14 residues in the CDR3. V lost 4 bases and J 1 base, leaving 12 bases between the germline ends. Germline lookup yields CDR1 SQVTM and CDR2 ANQGSEA. The chain's CDR3 is CSVGGAERTDTQYF. The CDR3 region has the DNA TGCAGCGTTGGGGGAGCGGAGCGCACAGATACGCAGTATTTT.

Notes on this clonotype: This may be a read error, as it is one base from a much larger clone. The V gene is TRBV12-3 or TRBV12-4, the J gene TRBJ2-3, with a weak D call TRBD2 (6 bases). This CDR3 spans 13 amino acids. CDR3 amino acids: CASSTGVHDTEYF. DNA for the CDR3: TGTGCCAGCAGTACGGGGGTTCATGATACGGAGTATTTT.

This clonotype was counted at least ten times. V and J are TRBV18 and TRBJ2-3; D uncertain. CDR3 length equals 12 residues. Germline V gene data show CDR1 as KGHSH and CDR2 as LQKENI. Trimming stripped 3 bases from V and 6 bases from J, with 7 bases between. The CDR3, as DNA: TGTGCCAGCTCACCGGCTGGGGATACGCAGTATTTT. This gives the protein CASSPAGDTQYF.

This clonotype was detected ten times or more. The CDR3: CASSLAQGSVQYF. The CDR3 region has the DNA TGTGCCAGCAGTTTAGCTCAGGGATCGGTTCAGTACTTC. The chain couples TRBV12-3 or TRBV12-4 to TRBJ2-4, with a tentative D call TRBD1 (5 bases). This CDR3 spans 13 amino acids. Trimming took 0 bases from V and 11 from J, leaving 11 bases between them.

This sequence joins TRBV29-1 and TRBJ1-4; D is uncertain. This CDR3 has 12 amino acids. V lost 4 bases and J 3 bases, leaving 6 bases between the germline ends. CDR1 is SQVTM and CDR2 is ANQGSEA in the germline V gene. The CDR3 protein is CSVGHPNEKLFF. CDR3 sequence (DNA): TGCAGCGTTGGGCATCCTAATGAAAAACTGTTTTTT. Supplemented by reference TRBV29-1 and TRBJ1-4, the full variable domain reads SAVISQKPSRDICQRGTSLTIQCQVDSQVTMMFWYRQQPGQSLTLIATANQGSEATYESGFVIDKFPISRPNLTFSTLTVSNMSPEDSSIYLCSVGHPNEKLFFGSGTQLSVL.

This chain links TRBV7-6 with TRBJ2-6; tentative D call: TRBD1 (5 bases). This CDR3 is built from 20 residues. Germline lookup yields CDR1 SGHVS and CDR2 FNYEAQ. V was shortened by 2 bases and J by 0 bases, with 20 bases between the two germline ends. The CDR3 coding sequence is TGTGCCAGCAGCTTAAAATCGGGTCAGGGTATACTCTCTGGGGCCAACGTCCTGACTTTC. The encoded protein is CASSLKSGQGILSGANVLTF. Complete variable domain (other parts from reference TRBV7-6 and TRBJ2-6): GAGVSQSPRYKVTKRGQDVALRCDPISGHVSLYWYRQALGQGPEFLTYFNYEAQQDKSGLPNDRFSAERPEGSISTLTIQRTEQRDSAMYRCASSLKSGQGILSGANVLTFGAGSRLTVL.

This clonotype was detected ten times or more. The chain employs TRBV29-1 and TRBJ2-5, with D possibly matching TRBD1 (6 bases). Trimming removed 4 bases at V and 5 bases at J, with 11 bases between. Germline lookup yields CDR1 SQVTM and CDR2 ANQGSEA. The CDR3 is 12 amino acids. CDR3 amino acids: CSVVFQGETQYF. CDR3 sequence (DNA): TGCAGCGTTGTGTTTCAGGGGGAGACCCAGTACTTC. The variable domain in full, completed from reference TRBV29-1 and TRBJ2-5, reads SAVISQKPSRDICQRGTSLTIQCQVDSQVTMMFWYRQQPGQSLTLIATANQGSEATYESGFVIDKFPISRPNLTFSTLTVSNMSPEDSSIYLCSVVFQGETQYFGPGTRLLVL.

This clonotype has a count of ten or more. V gene TRBV6-1 combines with J gene TRBJ2-1; 7 bases are a match to TRBD2. The germline gives CDR1 MNHNS, CDR2 SASEGT. This CDR3 has 13 residues. Germline trimming cut 6 bases from V and 8 bases from J; bases unmatched to any gene: 7. The CDR3 bases are TGTGCCAGCAGAAAACCGGGGGGAGATGAGCAGTTCTTC. It codes for CASRKPGGDEQFF.

This chain uses TRBV7-8 with TRBJ2-5; the match to TRBD2 covers 8 bases. The germline V gene has CDR1 SGHVS and CDR2 FQNEAQ. J was trimmed by 9 bases and V by 5 bases; bases with no gene match: 17. The length of the CDR3 is 16 residues. CDR3 sequence reads: CASSPVASGYPGAQYF. The CDR3 coding sequence is TGTGCCAGCAGCCCAGTGGCTAGCGGGTACCCAGGGGCCCAGTACTTC. The complete variable domain, with remaining parts taken from reference TRBV7-8 and TRBJ2-5, reads GAGVSQSPRYKVAKRGQDVALRCDPISGHVSLFWYQQALGQGPEFLTYFQNEAQLDKSGLPSDRFFAERPEGSVSTLKIQRTQQEDSAVYLCASSPVASGYPGAQYFGPGTRLLVL.

This clonotype was counted only a few times. This rearrangement joins TRBV10-3 to TRBJ1-5; weak D call: TRBD1 (6 bases). This CDR3 is 14 amino acids long. Trimming shortened V by 6 bases and J by 0 bases, and 9 bases separated the two germline ends. CDR1 is ENHRY, CDR2 SYGVKD, per germline. CDR3 amino acids: CAISSGASNQPQHF. The CDR3 bases are TGTGCCATCAGCTCAGGGGCTAGCAATCAGCCCCAGCATTTT.